This T cell receptor beta chain is from a study of breast tumors, draining lymph nodes, adjacent tissues. As regards this clonotype: The target antigen is unknown.

CDR1 and CDR2 from the germline V gene are SGDLS and YYNGEE. The CDR3 loop spans 16 amino acids. Trimming removed 4 bases from V and 9 bases from J; junction bases left unmatched: 14. Axillary draining lymph nodes of breast cancer patients supplied the node samples. Using its own MiXCR run on the multiplex PCR reads, TCRdb lists one record per CDR3 protein. Of 190,000 or so distinct CDR3 sequences in the sample, 31% were seen once. Study-level points and caveats: Tumor and nontumor repertoires were significantly more similar in luminal-like than in basal-like breast cancer. The lymph node origin of tumor T cells was framed as consistent with a hypothesis, not demonstrated.

The chain couples TRBV9 to TRBJ2-1, with TRBD2 identical over 9 bases. The TCR sequence derives from a female donor with breast cancer. Some clones in this sample may be carry-over from other donors' samples. The sequencing input was axillary lymph node tissue. The CDR3 reads CASSPQAGGASGEQFF. The CDR3 nucleotides read TGTGCCAGCAGCCCCCAGGCGGGAGGGGCTAGTGGTGAGCAGTTCTTC.